This T cell receptor beta chain was identified during a study of sequential checkpoint blockade in melanoma. The method was immunoSEQ multiplex PCR; TCRdb's version includes in-frame clones alone and lacks a portion of them. The data contain approximately 10,000 clones, more than 55% of them singletons. The CDR3 sequence is 17 residues long. V gave up 4 bases and J gave up 6 bases; unmatched junction bases: 15. Per germline, CDR1 SGHRS and CDR2 YFSETQ. Treatment reported: randomized to nivolumab then ipilimumab (arm A) or the reverse (arm B). Sorted cells were live CD3+CD8+, lacking CD19 and CD56, from PBMCs.

The rearrangement uses TRBV5-1 and TRBJ2-7; TRBD1 matches at 11 bases. Source: CD8+ T cells sorted from blood (inferred from file names), taken from a patient given nivolumab and ipilimumab in sequence. The sequence was collected from a human donor with melanoma. CDR3: CASSEYSGTGGISEQYF. In DNA, the CDR3 is TGCGCCAGCAGCGAGTATTCCGGGACAGGGGGTATTAGCGAGCAGTACTTC.